A selection of T cell receptor beta chains follows, all from one sample in a study of chemoradiotherapy in HPV16-positive cancers. Some clones are missing from TCRdb's copy, which holds only in-frame ones; the method was immunoSEQ multiplex PCR. The repertoire consists of about 5,400 clones, with around 84% occurring once and the leading ten covering around 10%. Sequenced material: tumor tissue, taken from a patient who underwent chemoradiotherapy. Receptors were obtained from a human donor with HPV-associated anogenital cancer. CDR3s include the opening cysteine and the closing phenylalanine or tryptophan. A D gene is named only where the DNA matches it firmly. Clone size is not always given. Where it is, it says once, few, many or a class for expanded clones.

j_gene: TRBJ1-5; d_gene: .; v_gene: TRBV9; abundance: .; CDR3nt: TGTGCCAGCAGCCTCGGGACGGTCAATCAGCCCCAGCATTTT; CDR3aa: CASSLGTVNQPQHF
j_gene: TRBJ2-1; d_gene: .; v_gene: TRBV7-6; abundance: .; CDR3nt: TGTGCCAGCACCCCGCAAGGTGTGAGAGAGCAGTTCTTC; CDR3aa: CASTPQGVREQFF
j_gene: TRBJ1-3; d_gene: .; v_gene: TRBV30; abundance: .; CDR3nt: TGTGCCTGGAGTCCCTCTCGGAGGGCCTCTGGAAACACCATATATTTT; CDR3aa: CAWSPSRRASGNTIYF
j_gene: TRBJ2-1; d_gene: TRBD2; v_gene: TRBV7-3; abundance: .; CDR3nt: TGTGCCAGCAGCCCAGACGGGGGGGCAGTCTACAATGAGCAGTTCTTC; CDR3aa: CASSPDGGAVYNEQFF
j_gene: TRBJ1-6; d_gene: .; v_gene: TRBV5-1; abundance: .; CDR3nt: TGCGCCAGCAGCCCCCAAGGGATGGACGGGACACCCCTCCACTTT; CDR3aa: CASSPQGMDGTPLHF
j_gene: TRBJ1-1; d_gene: .; v_gene: TRBV21-1; abundance: .; CDR3nt: TGTGCCAGCAGCAAAGTGATAGGCCCACCACCCAACACTGAAGCTTTCTTT; CDR3aa: CASSKVIGPPPNTEAFF
j_gene: TRBJ2-1; d_gene: TRBD2; v_gene: TRBV5-1; abundance: .; CDR3nt: TGCGCCAGCCAAATGGGCGGGGGCTCCTACAATGAGCAGTTCTTC; CDR3aa: CASQMGGGSYNEQFF
j_gene: TRBJ1-5; d_gene: TRBD1; v_gene: TRBV19; abundance: .; CDR3nt: TGTGCCACCGAGGGACAGGGCAATCAGCCCCAGCATTTT; CDR3aa: CATEGQGNQPQHF
j_gene: TRBJ2-3; d_gene: TRBD2; v_gene: TRBV7-9; abundance: few; CDR3nt: TGTGCCAGCAGCCAAAGCGGGGGAGCAGATACGCAGTATTTT; CDR3aa: CASSQSGGADTQYF
j_gene: TRBJ2-1; d_gene: TRBD1; v_gene: TRBV14; abundance: .; CDR3nt: TGTGCCAGCAGCCCTTTAGAGCGACAGGGGTGGTTCAATGAGCAGTTCTTC; CDR3aa: CASSPLERQGWFNEQFF
j_gene: TRBJ2-2; d_gene: .; v_gene: TRBV4-2; abundance: .; CDR3nt: TGTGCCAGCAGCCAATTCGACAGGTCCTTGAACACCGGGGAGCTGTTTTTT; CDR3aa: CASSQFDRSLNTGELFF
j_gene: TRBJ2-1; d_gene: TRBD2; v_gene: TRBV7-3; abundance: large; CDR3nt: TGTGCCAGCTCTTGGAGCGGGGGAGGCGATGAGCAGTTCTTC; CDR3aa: CASSWSGGGDEQFF
j_gene: TRBJ2-1; d_gene: .; v_gene: TRBV6-5; abundance: .; CDR3nt: TGTGCCAGCAGTTACGGGGGACTGGCCGGCAATGAGCAGTTCTTC; CDR3aa: CASSYGGLAGNEQFF
j_gene: TRBJ1-2; d_gene: .; v_gene: TRBV7-2; abundance: .; CDR3nt: TGTGCCAGCAGCTTAGAACGGACGAGGGGAAGCTATGGCTACACCTTC; CDR3aa: CASSLERTRGSYGYTF
j_gene: TRBJ2-7; d_gene: .; v_gene: TRBV6-1; abundance: .; CDR3nt: TGTGCCAGCAGATTTGACGAGGCCTACGAGCAGTACTTC; CDR3aa: CASRFDEAYEQYF
j_gene: TRBJ2-3; d_gene: .; v_gene: TRBV5-1; abundance: .; CDR3nt: TGCGCCAGCAGCTTGTCAACAGCGGTGGGTCCAGATACGCAGTATTTT; CDR3aa: CASSLSTAVGPDTQYF
j_gene: TRBJ1-5; d_gene: .; v_gene: TRBV2; abundance: .; CDR3nt: TGTGCCAGCGGAGGGGAGGAAATGCAGCCCCAGCATTTT; CDR3aa: CASGGEEMQPQHF
j_gene: TRBJ1-1; d_gene: .; v_gene: TRBV11-2; abundance: .; CDR3nt: TGTGCCAGCAGCTCCCGGGGCCAGACTGAAGCTTTCTTT; CDR3aa: CASSSRGQTEAFF
j_gene: TRBJ1-5; d_gene: .; v_gene: TRBV10-2; abundance: .; CDR3nt: TGCGCCAGCAGTGATCGCGGGTGGGGGCGAAACGTGAATCAGCCCCAGCATTTT; CDR3aa: CASSDRGWGRNVNQPQHF
j_gene: TRBJ1-4; d_gene: TRBD1; v_gene: TRBV27; abundance: .; CDR3nt: TGTGCCAGCAGTTTAAGGAGGGGGCAGGGTAATGAAAAACTGTTTTTT; CDR3aa: CASSLRRGQGNEKLFF
j_gene: TRBJ2-1; d_gene: .; v_gene: TRBV4-1; abundance: .; CDR3nt: TGCGCCAGCAGCCAAGATGCGGGGAGCAGATACAATGAGCAGTTCTTC; CDR3aa: CASSQDAGSRYNEQFF
j_gene: TRBJ1-5; d_gene: .; v_gene: TRBV30; abundance: .; CDR3nt: TGTGCCTGGAGTTCGACGGATTATAGCAATCAGCCCCAGCATTTT; CDR3aa: CAWSSTDYSNQPQHF
j_gene: TRBJ1-6; d_gene: .; v_gene: TRBV5-1; abundance: .; CDR3nt: TGCGCCAGCAGTAAGGGGCAGGATAATTCACCCCTCCACTTT; CDR3aa: CASSKGQDNSPLHF
j_gene: TRBJ1-6; d_gene: TRBD1; v_gene: TRBV30; abundance: few; CDR3nt: TGTGCCTGGAGTCGGGACAGGGGCATAAATTCACCCCTCCACTTT; CDR3aa: CAWSRDRGINSPLHF
j_gene: TRBJ2-3; d_gene: TRBD2; v_gene: TRBV29-1; abundance: .; CDR3nt: TGCAGCGTTGAACCCGGGGGGGGCCAGAATACGCAGTATTTT; CDR3aa: CSVEPGGGQNTQYF
j_gene: TRBJ1-4; d_gene: .; v_gene: TRBV18; abundance: .; CDR3nt: TGTGCCAGCTCACCACCGAGGGTTGGGGCTAATGAAAAACTGTTTTTT; CDR3aa: CASSPPRVGANEKLFF
j_gene: TRBJ1-2; d_gene: .; v_gene: TRBV28; abundance: once; CDR3nt: TGTGCCAGCACCAACCCTTTAGTAAATGGCTACACCTTC; CDR3aa: CASTNPLVNGYTF
j_gene: TRBJ1-5; d_gene: .; v_gene: TRBV6-5; abundance: once; CDR3nt: TGTGCCAGTAACAGGGCCAATCAGCCCCAGCATTTT; CDR3aa: CASNRANQPQHF
j_gene: TRBJ2-1; d_gene: .; v_gene: TRBV9; abundance: .; CDR3nt: TGTGCCAGCAGTGGAACGGACCTCAATGAGCAGTTCTTC; CDR3aa: CASSGTDLNEQFF
j_gene: TRBJ1-3; d_gene: .; v_gene: TRBV28; abundance: .; CDR3nt: TGTGCCAGCAGTTTAGCACAGTTAGGAAACACCATATATTTT; CDR3aa: CASSLAQLGNTIYF
j_gene: TRBJ1-2; d_gene: TRBD1; v_gene: TRBV5-1; abundance: .; CDR3nt: TGCGCCAGCAGCAAGGGACAGGGGTCGACTTATGGCTACACCTTC; CDR3aa: CASSKGQGSTYGYTF
j_gene: TRBJ1-5; d_gene: .; v_gene: TRBV11-1; abundance: .; CDR3nt: TGTGCCAGCAGCTTAGACCAGCCCCAGCATTTT; CDR3aa: CASSLDQPQHF
j_gene: TRBJ2-3; d_gene: .; v_gene: TRBV5-1; abundance: .; CDR3nt: TGCGCCAGCTCGGGGCCTAGCACAGATACGCAGTATTTT; CDR3aa: CASSGPSTDTQYF